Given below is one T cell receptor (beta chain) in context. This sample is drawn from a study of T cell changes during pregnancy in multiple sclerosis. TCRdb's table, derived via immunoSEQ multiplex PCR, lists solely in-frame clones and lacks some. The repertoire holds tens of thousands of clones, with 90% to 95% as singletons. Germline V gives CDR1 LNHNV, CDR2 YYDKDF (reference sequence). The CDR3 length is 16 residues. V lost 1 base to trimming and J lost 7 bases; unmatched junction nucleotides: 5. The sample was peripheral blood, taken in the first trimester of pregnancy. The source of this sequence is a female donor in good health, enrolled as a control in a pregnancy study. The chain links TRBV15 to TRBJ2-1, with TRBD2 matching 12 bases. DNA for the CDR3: TGTGCCACCAGCAGAGGCGCCGGGACTAGCGGGAATGAGCAGTTCTTC. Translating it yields CATSRGAGTSGNEQFF.